This T cell receptor beta chain was recovered during a study of T cell repertoires in cytomegalovirus infection. Study conclusions and caveats: In two of eight donors, the top clonotype was HLA-C-restricted CMV-specific.

Of note for this clonotype: What it binds is not known.

TCRdb reprocessed the reads via MiXCR and lists one record per CDR3 protein. The sample consists of 900,000 to 950,000 distinct CDR3 sequences, around 32% of them appearing once. V shed 5 bases, J shed 5 bases, and the junction held 14 bases outside the gene matches. There are 17 residues in the CDR3. Germline CDR1 and CDR2: SGHTA and FQGNSA. The V gene is TRBV7-2, the J gene TRBJ2-5; 10 positions agree with TRBD2. Sequenced here: cultured CD8+ T cells from PBMCs, sampled from culture after CMV antigen stimulation. This TCR was sampled from a human donor in good health (CMV status not recorded). Some clones in this sample may be carry-over from other donors' samples. CDR3 in DNA: TGTGCCAGCAGCCCTCGGTTTGCGAGCGGGGGGGGTGAGACCCAGTACTTC. The encoded protein is CASSPRFASGGGETQYF.